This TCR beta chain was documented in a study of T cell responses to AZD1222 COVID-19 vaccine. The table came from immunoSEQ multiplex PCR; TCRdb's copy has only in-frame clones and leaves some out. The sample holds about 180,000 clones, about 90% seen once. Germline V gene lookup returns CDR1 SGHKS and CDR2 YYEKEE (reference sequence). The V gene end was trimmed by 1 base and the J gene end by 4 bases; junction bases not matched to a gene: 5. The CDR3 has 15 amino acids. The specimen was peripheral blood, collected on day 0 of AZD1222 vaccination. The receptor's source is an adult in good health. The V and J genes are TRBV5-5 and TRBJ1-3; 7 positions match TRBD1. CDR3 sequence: CASSLTGAYGNTIYF. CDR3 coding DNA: TGTGCCAGCAGCTTGACAGGGGCTTACGGAAACACCATATATTTT.